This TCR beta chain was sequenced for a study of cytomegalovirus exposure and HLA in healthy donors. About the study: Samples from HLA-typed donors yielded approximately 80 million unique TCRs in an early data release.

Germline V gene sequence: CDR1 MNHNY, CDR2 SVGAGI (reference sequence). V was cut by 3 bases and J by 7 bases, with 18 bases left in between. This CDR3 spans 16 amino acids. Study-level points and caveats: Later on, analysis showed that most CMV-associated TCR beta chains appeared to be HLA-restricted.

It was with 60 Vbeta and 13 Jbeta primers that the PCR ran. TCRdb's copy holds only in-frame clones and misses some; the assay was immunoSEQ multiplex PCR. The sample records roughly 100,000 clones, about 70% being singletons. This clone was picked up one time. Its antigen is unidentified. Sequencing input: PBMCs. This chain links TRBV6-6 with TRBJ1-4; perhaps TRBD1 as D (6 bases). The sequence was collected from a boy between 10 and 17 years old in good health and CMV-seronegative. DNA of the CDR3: TGTGCCAGCAGTTATGGGTTTGGGGGGGCGAGTGAAAAACTGTTTTTT. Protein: CASSYGFGGASEKLFF.